This T cell receptor (beta chain) was documented in a study of Ad26.COV2.S vaccination and SARS-CoV-2 variants. Study at large: Donor joined the COV1001 Ad26.COV2.S trial arm. Ad26.COV2.S was injected intramuscularly once or twice, 56 days apart.

About this clone: What it recognizes is unknown.

Here immunoSEQ multiplex PCR was the method, and the copy in TCRdb shows in-frame clones only, minus some. Of about 350,000 clones listed, roughly 90% are singletons. Regarding treatment: roughly 18 received Ad26.COV2.S at low or high dose, single or two shots; 5 received placebo; per-sample allocation not given. Vaccine and placebo recipients were sampled on day 63 after the first injection. Study results and limitations: Responses of T cells in total may have been underestimated by the TCR breadth and depth analyses.

The specimen comprised peripheral blood, sampled in a trial of Ad26.COV2.S vaccine versus placebo. This clonotype originated in a person aged 18-60 years who received the Ad26.COV2.S COVID-19 vaccine or a placebo.

DNA for the CDR3: TGTGCCAGCAGTGAATTTGGAGATACGCAGTATTTT. Translating gives CASSEFGDTQYF. The rearrangement uses TRBV6-1 and TRBJ2-3; unclear D gene. The CDR3 totals 12 residues. Germline lookup yields CDR1 MNHNS and CDR2 SASEGT. V gave up 2 bases and J gave up 5 bases, with 5 bases separating them.